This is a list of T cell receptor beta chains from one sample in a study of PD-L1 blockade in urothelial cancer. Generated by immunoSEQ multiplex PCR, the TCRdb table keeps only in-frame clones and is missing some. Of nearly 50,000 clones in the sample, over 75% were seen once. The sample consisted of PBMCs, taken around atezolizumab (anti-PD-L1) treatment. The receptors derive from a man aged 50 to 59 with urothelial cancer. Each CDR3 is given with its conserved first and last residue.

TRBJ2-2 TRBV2 CASSPPGQVRRTGELFF
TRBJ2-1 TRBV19 CASSIANEQFF
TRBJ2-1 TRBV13 CASSSRLAGYYNEQFF
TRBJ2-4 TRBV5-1 CASSFLGLAENIQYF
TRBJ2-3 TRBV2 CASSERLAGGHPSSYTQYF
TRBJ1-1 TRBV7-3 CASSPNPQMNTEAFF
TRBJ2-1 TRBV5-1 CASSRGELAGGNEQFF
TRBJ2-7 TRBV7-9 CASSRILTGGSYEQYF
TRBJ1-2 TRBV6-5 CASSYHTGSRRIGYTF
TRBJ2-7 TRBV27 CASSPDRAYEQYF
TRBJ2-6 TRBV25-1 CASSRHLTAGANVLTF
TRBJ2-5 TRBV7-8 CASSLVLAGGPGETQYF
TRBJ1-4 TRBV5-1 CASSSSDRVEKLFF
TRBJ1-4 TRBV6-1 CASRLTGATNEKLFF
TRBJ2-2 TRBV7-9 CASSLGQVTGELFF
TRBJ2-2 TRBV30 CAWRGLATGELFF
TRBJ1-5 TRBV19 CASSSLGGQPQHF
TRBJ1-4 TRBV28 CASTIVAGHEKLFF
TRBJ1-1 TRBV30 CAWNIGGGRTEAFF
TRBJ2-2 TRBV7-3 CASSSWDRGRGGELFF
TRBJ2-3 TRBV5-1 CASSFSGITDTQYF
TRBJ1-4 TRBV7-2 CASSSRSTGPNEKLFF
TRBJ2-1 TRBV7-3 CASSRRKGGIGNYNEQFF
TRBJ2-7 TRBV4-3 CASSQDRSAFSYEQYF
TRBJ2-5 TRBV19 CASSTSTSQETQYF
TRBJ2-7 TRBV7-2 CASSLQVFPYEQYF
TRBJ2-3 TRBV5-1 CASSLTAGADTQYF
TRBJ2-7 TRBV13 CASSHLAGYEQYF
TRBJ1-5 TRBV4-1 CASSQGLGGNQPQHF
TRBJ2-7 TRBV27 CASITAFGTSGSPGEQYF
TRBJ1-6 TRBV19 CASSTGQPNSPLHF
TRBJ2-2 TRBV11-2 CASSPFPGEFHRELFF
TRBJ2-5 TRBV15 CATSRSGQPQETQYF
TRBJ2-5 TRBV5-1 CASSWGQGTGTQYF
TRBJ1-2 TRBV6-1 CASSEGPLGYGYTF
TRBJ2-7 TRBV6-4 CASSLLAGYEQYF
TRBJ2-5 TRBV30 CAWSLGGETQYF
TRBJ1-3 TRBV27 CASRTQGAGNTIYF
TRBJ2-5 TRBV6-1 CASTISRQETQYF
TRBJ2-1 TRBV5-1 CASRDGRAWNEQFF
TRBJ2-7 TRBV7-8 CASSDGGVPYEQYF
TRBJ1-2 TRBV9 CASSVEGVDPRYGYTF
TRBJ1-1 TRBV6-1 CASSEWQGLTEAFF
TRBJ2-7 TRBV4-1 CASSSRQGAYEQYF
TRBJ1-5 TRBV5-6 CASSLAGGNSNQPQHF
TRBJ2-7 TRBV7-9 CASSLDWREYEQYF
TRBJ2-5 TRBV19 CASSQRTSGRQETQYF
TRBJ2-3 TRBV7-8 CASSLGQGLSTDTQYF
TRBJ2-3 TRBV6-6 CASSPTHTQYF
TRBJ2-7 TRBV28 CASRGTVDSYEQYF
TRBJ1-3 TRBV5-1 CASSPTGLIAGNTIYF
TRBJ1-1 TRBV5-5 CASSPAADRGWTEAFF
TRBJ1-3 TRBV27 CASSSQGEVGNTIYF